The 14 T cell receptor beta chains below were found in one sample sequenced in a study of cytotoxic CD8 clonotypes in ibrutinib-treated CLL. The protocol was immunoSEQ multiplex PCR, while the TCRdb copy is restricted to in-frame clones and leaves out a portion. The table shows almost 250,000 clones, with 70% occurring only once. Sequenced material: PBMCs, taken after 24 months of ibrutinib treatment. These receptors all stem from a human donor with chronic lymphocytic leukemia.

Comments on this clone: The identical CDR3 is also encoded by other nucleotide sequences in the sample. The gene calls are TRBV4-3 and TRBJ1-2; possibly TRBD1 for D (6 bases). Per germline, CDR1 LGHNA and CDR2 YSLEER. The CDR3 extends over 15 amino acids. The V gene lost 0 bases and the J gene lost 2 bases, with 10 bases spanning the gap. CDR3 in DNA: TGCGCCAGCAGCCAAGATCTCCAGGGGAACTATGGCTACACCTTC. The encoded protein is CASSQDLQGNYGYTF.

Regarding this clone: Additional DNA sequences in this sample encode the identical CDR3. The gene calls are TRBV9 and TRBJ1-1; D is ambiguous. This CDR3 region has 13 residues. Germline CDR1 and CDR2: SGDLS and YYNGEE. V was clipped by 2 bases and J by 3 bases, with 8 bases between them. The CDR3 region is CASSVGGHTEAFF. The DNA for the CDR3 is TGTGCCAGCAGCGTTGGCGGTCACACTGAAGCTTTCTTT. Looking up the rest from reference TRBV9 and TRBJ1-1 gives the full variable domain: DSGVTQTPKHLITATGQRVTLRCSPRSGDLSVYWYQQSLDQGLQFLIQYYNGEERAKGNILERFSAQQFPDLHSELNLSSLELGDSALYFCASSVGGHTEAFFGQGTRLTVV.

The CDR3 DNA reads as TGTGCCAGCAGCTTGATGGGAGGGGACAATCAGCCCCAGCATTTT. As protein: CASSLMGGDNQPQHF. The rearrangement uses TRBV5-6 and TRBJ1-5, with a possible D match to TRBD1 (5 bases). The CDR3 is made up of 15 amino acids. Trimming cost V 1 base and J 3 bases, with 11 bases left between them. The germline V gene encodes CDR1 SGHDT and CDR2 YYEEEE. The entire variable domain, with the rest obtained from reference TRBV5-6 and TRBJ1-5, is as follows: DAGVTQSPTHLIKTRGQQVTLRCSPKSGHDTVSWYQQALGQGPQFIFQYYEEEERQRGNFPDRFSGHQFPNYSSELNVNALLLGDSALYLCASSLMGGDNQPQHFGDGTRLSIL.

The chain joins TRBV25-1 to TRBJ2-3; 8 nucleotides align to TRBD2. The germline CDR1 and CDR2 sequences are MGHDK and SYGVNS. The CDR3 consists of 17 residues. J was trimmed by 1 base and V by 4 bases; bases with no gene match: 10. CDR3 bases: TGTGCCAGCAGTGTCCATCTTAGCGGGATCCGCACAGATACGCAGTATTTT. As protein: CASSVHLSGIRTDTQYF.

This chain joins TRBV29-1 and TRBJ2-1; TRBD2 matches 7 bases. The CDR3 extends over 14 amino acids. Germline V gene lookup returns CDR1 SQVTM and CDR2 ANQGSEA. V shed 4 bases, J shed 5 bases, and the junction held 8 bases outside the gene matches. The CDR3 DNA sequence: TGCAGCGTTGGTGAACTAGCGTACGACAATGAGCAGTTCTTC. Translating it yields CSVGELAYDNEQFF.

The chain employs TRBV28 and TRBJ1-1; no definite D call. Germline V gene lookup returns CDR1 MDHEN and CDR2 SYDVKM. The CDR3 length is 14 residues. V shed 2 bases and J shed 2 bases, with 9 bases lying between them. CDR3 coding DNA: TGTGCCAGCAGTTTAACCAAACGAAACACTGAAGCTTTCTTT. Protein product: CASSLTKRNTEAFF.

This rearrangement joins TRBV27 to TRBJ2-2; 8 bases line up with TRBD2. This CDR3 has 15 residues. The V gene end was trimmed by 5 bases and the J gene end by 3 bases; junction bases not matched to a gene: 5. Germline CDR1 MNHEY, CDR2 SMNVEV (reference sequence). The CDR3 sequence is CASSPGTSYTGELFF. For the CDR3, the DNA is TGTGCCAGCAGTCCCGGGACTAGTTACACCGGGGAGCTGTTTTTT.

The chain couples TRBV7-9 to TRBJ2-7, with 7 bases that match TRBD1. The V segment lost 1 base and the J segment 3 bases; nucleotides outside the gene matches: 12. The CDR3 length is 17 residues. Per germline, CDR1 SEHNR and CDR2 FQNEAQ (reference sequence). The CDR3 nucleotides are TGTGCCAGCAGCTTAGTTAGGGCAATTGACAGGGACTACGAGCAGTACTTC. Residues: CASSLVRAIDRDYEQYF.

This clone has only a few counts. V and J are TRBV5-6 and TRBJ1-2, with D perhaps TRBD1 (6 bases). Germline V gives CDR1 SGHDT, CDR2 YYEEEE. V lost 6 bases and J 4 bases, leaving 13 bases between the germline ends. This CDR3 spans 13 amino acids. CDR3 DNA: TGTGCCAGCAACCCACAGGGAACCTATGGCTACACCTTC. Translating it yields CASNPQGTYGYTF.

The J gene is TRBJ2-3, the V gene TRBV6-1; D possibly corresponds to TRBD2 (5 bases). V lost 4 bases to trimming and J lost 4 bases, with 18 bases between them. Germline V gives CDR1 MNHNS, CDR2 SASEGT. This CDR3 contains 16 residues. The CDR3, as DNA: TGTGCCAGCAGTGGTACGGGGAGCCTCCTGGCAGATACGCAGTATTTT. Protein: CASSGTGSLLADTQYF.

Only a few counts were recorded for this clone. The V call is TRBV2, the J call TRBJ2-7; D not resolved. Deletions cut 1 base from V and 9 bases from J, with 13 bases between. CDR1 and CDR2 from the germline V gene are SNHLY and FYNNEI. The length of the CDR3 is 13 residues. The DNA for the CDR3 is TGTGCCAGCAGTGAAGGGGCGTCCTTAGGGCAGTACTTC. Translation gives CASSEGASLGQYF.

The chain uses TRBV5-1 and TRBJ1-5; D may be TRBD1 (5 bases). Germline CDR1 SGHRS, CDR2 YFSETQ. V was shortened by 0 bases and J by 6 bases, with 13 bases between the two germline ends. The CDR3 consists of 15 residues. CDR3 nucleotides: TGCGCCAGCAGCTTGGCGGGGGAAGGCTCTCAGCCCCAGCATTTT. Translation gives CASSLAGEGSQPQHF.

The rearrangement links TRBV28 to TRBJ2-3, with D hard to call. The germline V and J ends were trimmed by 7 bases and 6 bases, with 11 bases remaining between them. The CDR3 length is 12 residues. CDR1 and CDR2 (germline): MDHEN, SYDVKM. This chain's CDR3 is CASNWGGDTQYF. Here the CDR3 DNA reads TGTGCCAGCAACTGGGGTGGGGATACGCAGTATTTT.

The CDR3 spells CASSQDLGQGETYEQYF. The DNA for the CDR3 is TGTGCCAGCAGCCAAGATCTGGGGCAGGGGGAAACCTACGAGCAGTACTTC. The chain uses TRBV14 and TRBJ2-7, with TRBD1 identical over 7 bases. This CDR3 comprises 17 residues. J lost 2 bases, V lost 0 bases, and 10 bases had no gene match. The V gene's germline CDR1 is SGHDN and CDR2 FVKESK.